This TCR beta chain was sequenced for a study of T-cell reconstitution after alpha-beta-depleted transplantation in children. General observations from the study: T-cell numbers and diversity, one year after transplant, stemmed largely from T cells that were newly produced.

The V gene's germline CDR1 is SGHAT and CDR2 FQNNGV. V gave up 0 bases and J gave up 5 bases; unmatched junction bases: 5. The CDR3 is 15 amino acids. This clonotype was picked up a small number of times. Its antigen is undetermined. Preparation of the TCRbeta library used unique molecular identifiers. TCRdb re-called the PCR reads with MiXCR, one entry per CDR3 protein. The table lists about 600,000 distinct CDR3 sequences, 10% to 15% of them singletons, with around 2.2% in the top ten. This specimen consisted of PBMCs, mostly from graft donor cells, obtained 360 days after TCRalphabeta/CD19-depleted stem cell transplant. The chain links TRBV11-2 to TRBJ2-5, with 8 bases lining up with TRBD1. The TCR comes from a male patient under 18 who had a stem cell transplant for acute myeloid leukemia, so the T cells may come from the graft donor. Here the CDR3 reads CASSLEDRELETQYF. CDR3 DNA sequence: TGTGCCAGCAGCTTAGAGGACAGGGAGCTGGAGACCCAGTACTTC.